This T cell receptor beta chain was sequenced in a study of tumor and adjacent non-tumor tissue in lung cancer. Background on the study: The cohort had about a dozen adenocarcinoma, 2 squamous cell and 1 small cell patients. On average, productive TCRbeta reads reached about 4.17 million per sample. General study results and limits: Shorter survival was associated with higher TCR diversity in tumors.

Germline CDR1 reads SGHRS; CDR2 reads YFSETQ. This CDR3 region has 13 residues. The template was RNA from unsorted bulk tissue. Three rounds of nested PCR, following a modified ARM-PCR protocol, produced the TCRbeta library. TCRdb called the multiplex PCR reads again in MiXCR, with one record for every CDR3 protein. The repertoire holds 220,000 or so distinct CDR3 sequences, with around 70% as singletons. A remark on this clonotype: Its antigen is not known. One end of the junction is discordant with germline, which a read error may explain.

The V call is TRBV5-1, the J call TRBJ1-2; no firm D call. Input material: lung tumor tissue. This TCR derives from a man between 60 and 75 years old with non-small cell lung cancer. The CDR3 region has the DNA TGCGCCAGCAACTTGGAGGTTCGCTATGGCTACACCTTC. It codes for CASNLEVRYGYTF.